The entry that follows covers one T cell receptor (beta chain) sequence. This sample is part of a study of shared clonotypes between healthy human individuals. The CDR3 length is 17 residues. Trimming stripped 1 base from V and 5 bases from J, with 20 bases between. Germline lookup yields CDR1 LGHNA and CDR2 YSLEER. Selected positively for CCR7 and CD45RO-negative, naive CD8 cells excluded terminally differentiated effector memory CD45RA+ cells. Only in-frame clones appear in the TCRdb table, and some are missing; sequencing was by immunoSEQ multiplex PCR. The sample has almost 700,000 clones; around 90% are singletons.

The receptor comes from a young man in good health. The rearrangement links TRBV4-3 to TRBJ2-5; the D gene is possibly TRBD2 (6 bases). The sample comprised naive CD8+ T cells sorted from blood. The CDR3 loop is CASSQGLDSGLGETQYF. The CDR3 DNA sequence: TGCGCCAGCAGCCAAGGTCTTGATAGCGGCCTCGGGGAGACCCAGTACTTC.